This is a list of T cell receptor beta chains from one sample in a study of T cell clones after liver transplantation. Method: immunoSEQ multiplex PCR; TCRdb's copy keeps in-frame clones and lacks some. Altogether about 45,000 clones are present, around 84% being singletons, with the ten largest covering approximately 2.7%. Material: CD4+ T cells from blood, obtained 24 months after liver transplant. These receptors came from a human patient who received a liver transplant. Part of the T cells may come from the graft donor. CDR3s include the opening cysteine and the closing phenylalanine or tryptophan. Fields, in order: J gene, D gene, clone size, V gene, CDR3 protein, CDR3 DNA. D genes are given only for firm matches. Size values are once, few and many counts, or a class for expanded clones, and some rows have none.

TRBJ1-5 TRBD1 NA TRBV6-1 CASSWTGAQNQPQHF TGTGCCAGCAGTTGGACAGGGGCCCAAAATCAGCCCCAGCATTTT
TRBJ2-7 NA NA TRBV5-4 CASSLAGTAEQYF TGTGCCAGCAGCTTGGCCGGAACAGCCGAGCAGTACTTC
TRBJ2-2 NA NA TRBV6-4 CASSPQVNTGELFF TGTGCCAGCAGTCCACAGGTTAACACCGGGGAGCTGTTTTTT
TRBJ2-2 NA NA TRBV5-1 CASSLVAGGTGELFF TGCGCCAGCAGCTTGGTAGCAGGCGGAACCGGGGAGCTGTTTTTT
TRBJ2-3 TRBD2 NA TRBV5-1 CASSFPAGRLAGSDTQYF TGCGCCAGCAGCTTCCCCGCGGGTCGGCTAGCGGGGTCGGATACGCAGTATTTT
TRBJ2-1 TRBD2 NA TRBV29-1 CSVAGPSGSPNEQFF TGCAGCGTTGCAGGGCCTAGCGGGAGCCCCAATGAGCAGTTCTTC
TRBJ2-5 NA NA TRBV29-1 CSVEPGETQYF TGCAGCGTTGAACCTGGGGAGACCCAGTACTTC
TRBJ2-2 TRBD2 NA TRBV29-1 CSVGLAGTGELFF TGCAGCGTGGGACTAGCGGGAACCGGGGAGCTGTTTTTT
TRBJ2-5 NA NA TRBV18 CASSPGETQYF TGTGCCAGCTCACCGGGAGAGACCCAGTACTTC
TRBJ1-1 NA NA TRBV5-1 CASSLGLLGKNTEAFF TGCGCCAGCAGCTTGGGTCTTCTGGGGAAGAACACTGAAGCTTTCTTT
TRBJ1-1 TRBD1 NA TRBV6-6 CASTPGGAGTEAFF TGTGCCAGCACCCCAGGGGGCGCGGGCACTGAAGCTTTCTTT
TRBJ1-6 TRBD1 NA TRBV9 CASSVASGQGAGNSPLHF TGTGCCAGCAGCGTAGCTTCGGGACAGGGGGCGGGTAATTCACCCCTCCACTTT
TRBJ1-1 NA NA TRBV4-1 CASSLGGPGMNTEAFF TGCGCCAGCAGCCTCGGGGGTCCAGGCATGAACACTGAAGCTTTCTTT
TRBJ1-5 NA NA TRBV28 CASSNGIGRDGLQPQHF TGTGCCAGCAGCAACGGAATCGGGAGGGACGGGCTTCAGCCCCAGCATTTT
TRBJ2-6 NA NA TRBV5-6 CASSRRTLQSSGANVLTF TGTGCCAGCAGCCGTCGAACACTCCAGAGCTCTGGGGCCAACGTCCTGACTTTC
TRBJ1-4 TRBD1 NA TRBV29-1 CSVVGTGADEKLFF TGCAGCGTTGTAGGGACAGGGGCGGATGAAAAACTGTTTTTT
TRBJ1-1 NA NA TRBV4-3 CASTPTLRRPNTEAFF TGCGCCAGCACCCCGACGTTGAGGAGACCGAACACTGAAGCTTTCTTT
TRBJ2-5 NA NA TRBV4-1 CASSQERLEVTQYF TGCGCCAGCAGCCAAGAACGGCTTGAGGTGACCCAGTACTTC
TRBJ1-1 NA NA TRBV7-2 CASSLSVLDTEAFF TGTGCCAGCAGCCTCAGTGTCCTGGACACTGAAGCTTTCTTT
TRBJ1-3 NA NA TRBV6-5 CASSQQAPGNTIYF TGTGCCAGCAGTCAACAGGCTCCTGGAAACACCATATATTTT
TRBJ2-7 NA NA TRBV7-8 CASSRRDTPGGQYF TGTGCCAGCAGCCGCCGGGACACCCCGGGCGGGCAGTACTTC
TRBJ2-7 NA NA TRBV5-1 CASSRAGASLYEQYF TGCGCCAGCAGCCGAGCCGGGGCTAGTTTGTACGAGCAGTACTTC
TRBJ2-6 NA NA TRBV11-3 CASSITGANVLTF TGTGCCAGCAGCATAACTGGGGCCAACGTCCTGACTTTC
TRBJ2-5 NA NA TRBV6-6 CASSSGLGGGTQYF TGTGCCAGCAGTTCCGGACTAGGAGGGGGGACCCAGTACTTC
TRBJ1-1 NA once TRBV7-3 CASSPFLAFF TGTGCCAGCAGCCCTTTTTTGGCTTTCTTT
TRBJ2-6 NA NA TRBV7-9 CVLEGFSGANVLTF TGTGTCTTAGAAGGATTCTCTGGGGCCAACGTCCTGACTTTC
TRBJ2-1 NA NA TRBV5-1 CASSLEQGRSNEQFF TGCGCCAGCAGCTTGGAACAGGGTCGGTCCAATGAGCAGTTCTTC
TRBJ2-2 NA NA TRBV2 CASSERGGAPGELFF TGTGCCAGCAGTGAAAGGGGTGGGGCCCCCGGGGAGCTGTTTTTT
TRBJ2-2 TRBD2 once TRBV7-3 CASSGSGANTGELFF TGTGCCAGCAGCGGTAGCGGGGCCAACACCGGGGAGCTGTTTTTT
TRBJ2-2 NA NA TRBV6-6 CASSFSRRSNTGELFF TGTGCCAGCAGTTTTAGTCGGCGGTCGAACACCGGGGAGCTGTTTTTT
TRBJ2-1 NA NA TRBV6-6 CASSSPAIGYNEQFF TGTGCCAGCAGTTCTCCCGCGATCGGTTACAATGAGCAGTTCTTC
TRBJ1-2 TRBD1 NA TRBV27 CASNSAGGANYGYTF TGTGCCAGCAACTCCGCAGGGGGAGCTAACTATGGCTACACCTTC
TRBJ2-7 NA NA TRBV6-5 CASSSQVHEQYF TGTGCCAGCAGTTCCCAGGTGCACGAGCAGTACTTC
TRBJ1-2 NA few TRBV30 CASQGQVSSGYTF TGTGCCTCCCAGGGGCAGGTTTCATCGGGCTACACCTTC
TRBJ2-7 TRBD1 NA TRBV6-5 CASSPRTGGGHEQYF TGTGCCAGCAGTCCAAGGACAGGGGGCGGACACGAGCAGTACTTC
TRBJ1-2 TRBD1 medium-sized TRBV19 CASTPDRVLAGYTF TGTGCCAGTACCCCGGACAGGGTCCTTGCTGGCTACACCTTC